Listed below are T cell receptor beta chains from one sample, sequenced in a study of OX40 agonist ivuxolimab in advanced cancers. Sequenced by immunoSEQ multiplex PCR; TCRdb stores in-frame clones only, minus some. The sample carries 50,000 to 65,000 clones, approximately 90% recorded once. The sequencing here drew on CD4+ or CD8+ T cells sorted from blood, taken in a trial of the OX40 agonist ivuxolimab. These TCRs come from an adult with an advanced solid tumor such as melanoma, head and neck, liver or kidney cancer. The CDR3 runs from the conserved cysteine through the conserved F or W. Fields, in order: CDR3 DNA, CDR3 protein, V gene, J gene, clone size, D gene. D genes are given only for firm matches. Clone size is given for some rows only: seen once, a few or many times, or a class if the clone is expanded.

TGTGCCAGCAGTTACGGAGACCCTAACACAGATACGCAGTATTTT	CASSYGDPNTDTQYF	TRBV6-5	TRBJ2-3	-	-
TGTGCCAGCAGCCCAGGATATTACAATGAGCAGTTCTTC	CASSPGYYNEQFF	TRBV14	TRBJ2-1	-	-
TGTGCCAGCAGCAAGAGACCGGGACAGACCTACGAGCAGTACTTC	CASSKRPGQTYEQYF	TRBV28	TRBJ2-7	-	TRBD1
TGTGCCAGCAGTCCCACTCGACAGGGAGGACCCTACGAGCAGTACTTC	CASSPTRQGGPYEQYF	TRBV28	TRBJ2-7	once	-
TGTGCCAGCTCACCACTGGGGATGCCGAGTAGGGAAAAACTGTTTTTT	CASSPLGMPSREKLFF	TRBV18	TRBJ1-4	few	-
TGTGCTAGCAGCCTAGGGACAGGGGGACTCTCAGTCCAAGAGACCCAGTACTTC	CASSLGTGGLSVQETQYF	TRBV9	TRBJ2-5	-	TRBD1
TGTGCCAGCAGCCCGTACATAGGGGTGACAGTACAAGAGACCCAGTACTTC	CASSPYIGVTVQETQYF	TRBV5-8	TRBJ2-5	-	-
TGTGCCAGCAGTTCACAGGGTCCTAATGAAAAACTGTTTTTT	CASSSQGPNEKLFF	TRBV28	TRBJ1-4	-	-
TGTGCCTGGGGACCAGGGGCCCGCAGCTCTGGAAACACCATATATTTT	CAWGPGARSSGNTIYF	TRBV30	TRBJ1-3	-	-
TGCAGCGTTGAAACCCCTAGACAGCTCTATGGCTACACCTTC	CSVETPRQLYGYTF	TRBV29-1	TRBJ1-2	-	-
TGTGCCAGTAGACCGGGACAGGGGAGGACAGAGACCCAGTACTTC	CASRPGQGRTETQYF	TRBV19	TRBJ2-5	-	TRBD1
TGCGCCAGCGTGTTTATGAACACTGAAGCTTTCTTT	CASVFMNTEAFF	TRBV10-1	TRBJ1-1	once	-
TGTGCCAGCGCTAAAACGGGACAGGGTCACAATGAGCAGTTCTTC	CASAKTGQGHNEQFF	TRBV5-4	TRBJ2-1	-	TRBD1
TGTGCCAGCAGCCCTAGGGGGCCAGATACGCAGTATTTT	CASSPRGPDTQYF	TRBV7-9	TRBJ2-3	-	TRBD1
TGCGCCAGCAGCATAGCGGGGAACACTGAAGCTTTCTTT	CASSIAGNTEAFF	TRBV5-1	TRBJ1-1	once	-
TGTGCCAGCAGACCCCGGGACAGGGAAAAAAACATTCAGTACTTC	CASRPRDREKNIQYF	TRBV6-6	TRBJ2-4	few	TRBD1
TGCAGCGCTTCTGGGACTAGCGGTAACCGTCAGTACTTC	CSASGTSGNRQYF	TRBV29-1	TRBJ2-7	-	TRBD2
TGTGCCAGCAGCTCGCGCCGGGGGGAGGATAGCAATCAGCCCCAGCATTTT	CASSSRRGEDSNQPQHF	TRBV7-9	TRBJ1-5	once	-
TGTGCCAGCAGCCAACTAGCGGAGCGCTCCTACGAGCAGTACTTC	CASSQLAERSYEQYF	TRBV6-5	TRBJ2-7	once	TRBD2
TGTGCCAGCAGTTTGGGGGGGTTAGACACCGGGGAGCTGTTTTTT	CASSLGGLDTGELFF	TRBV28	TRBJ2-2	-	TRBD2
TGTGCCTGGAAGGCGGGAGCGACCGAGCAGTACTTC	CAWKAGATEQYF	TRBV30	TRBJ2-7	-	TRBD2
TGTGCCAGCAGGGCGACTCAAGCCCACGAGCAGTACTTC	CASRATQAHEQYF	TRBV6-5	TRBJ2-7	-	-
TGTGCCAGCAGTTTATTGGCGGGGGGGCATTACAATGAGCAGTTCTTC	CASSLLAGGHYNEQFF	TRBV27	TRBJ2-1	once	TRBD2
TGCGCCAGCAGCGAAACAGGGATGGAGGGCTACACCTTC	CASSETGMEGYTF	TRBV5-1	TRBJ1-2	-	-
TGTGCCAGCAGTGAATTTTTGGGTTCGCAGGGAAGTTCAGATACGCAGTATTTT	CASSEFLGSQGSSDTQYF	TRBV6-4	TRBJ2-3	-	-
TGTGCCAGCAGCTTGGTATTGGCAGGCGAAGAGACCCAGTACTTC	CASSLVLAGEETQYF	TRBV5-5	TRBJ2-5	once	-
TGTGCCAGCAGTAATCAGAAAGGGAGCAACAATCAGCCCCAGCATTTT	CASSNQKGSNNQPQHF	TRBV28	TRBJ1-5	-	-
TGTGCCAGCTCGTCGACAGGGGAACTTGGCTACACCTTC	CASSSTGELGYTF	TRBV18	TRBJ1-2	-	TRBD1
TGCGCCAGCAGCCAAGATAGGGGACTCCCTTACTACGAGCAGTACTTC	CASSQDRGLPYYEQYF	TRBV4-1	TRBJ2-7	-	-
TGTGCCAGCAGCTTCTATCTAGCGGGAGGGCCCTACGAGCAGTACTTC	CASSFYLAGGPYEQYF	TRBV7-3	TRBJ2-7	-	TRBD2
TGCGCCAGCAGCTATACCGGGCCGCGAAACGAGCAGTACTTC	CASSYTGPRNEQYF	TRBV5-1	TRBJ2-7	-	-
TGTGCCATCGGGGGGGGGCAAGAGACCCAGTACTTC	CAIGGGQETQYF	TRBV28	TRBJ2-5	-	TRBD2
TGCGCCAGCAGCTTGGCTATGGTCAGCTCCTACAATGAGCAGTTCTTC	CASSLAMVSSYNEQFF	TRBV5-1	TRBJ2-1	-	-
TGTGCCAGCAGCGACAGGGGTATGGAAGCTTTCTTT	CASSDRGMEAFF	TRBV13	TRBJ1-1	-	TRBD1
TGTGCCAGCAGTTATCCGGGACTAGCGGGGAAGGTCGAGTTCTTC	CASSYPGLAGKVEFF	TRBV6-5	TRBJ2-1	-	TRBD2
TGTGCCAGTATGACAGAATATAGCAATCAGCCCCAGCATTTT	CASMTEYSNQPQHF	TRBV6-1	TRBJ1-5	-	-
TGTGCCAGCAGCCAAAGGGGCGGGGTAGAGACCCAGTACTTC	CASSQRGGVETQYF	TRBV4-2	TRBJ2-5	-	-
TGTGCCAGCAGGGACAGGGTAAGAGCTTTCTTT	CASRDRVRAFF	TRBV2	TRBJ1-1	-	TRBD1
TGTGCCAGCAAACAGGGACAGAGTAGCAATCAGCCCCAGCATTTT	CASKQGQSSNQPQHF	TRBV6-1	TRBJ1-5	-	TRBD1
TGTGCCAGCAGTTTATACGGTGACTATCAGCCCCAGCATTTT	CASSLYGDYQPQHF	TRBV28	TRBJ1-5	-	-
TGTGCCAGTACTAGACAGGGGGCAGACTATGGCTACACCTTC	CASTRQGADYGYTF	TRBV19	TRBJ1-2	-	TRBD1
TGTGCCAGCAGCTTAGGGACAGCTACTGAAGCTTTCTTT	CASSLGTATEAFF	TRBV7-3	TRBJ1-1	-	TRBD1
TGTGCCAGCTCACCTCTGGGGGAGACTCCCTACGAGCAGTACTTC	CASSPLGETPYEQYF	TRBV18	TRBJ2-7	-	-
TGTGCCAGCAGCTCCTCTAGCGGGAGCTACGAGCAGTACTTC	CASSSSSGSYEQYF	TRBV7-8	TRBJ2-7	-	TRBD2
TGTGCCAGCAGTTGGTTTAGCTCCGGGGAGACCCAGTACTTC	CASSWFSSGETQYF	TRBV6-5	TRBJ2-5	-	-
TGTGCCATCAGGGAGGACAGCTATAATGAAAAACTGTTTTTT	CAIREDSYNEKLFF	TRBV10-3	TRBJ1-4	-	-
TGTGCCAGCAGCCAAGATTCAGTAGTTTTGATGACTGATACGCAGTATTTT	CASSQDSVVLMTDTQYF	TRBV4-2	TRBJ2-3	-	-
TGCAGCGTTGGACGTGGGACAGGGGCCCAAGAGACCCAGTACTTC	CSVGRGTGAQETQYF	TRBV29-1	TRBJ2-5	-	TRBD1
TGTGCCACCAGCAGAGATGGGCAGGGAGCCCCTCAGCCCCAGCATTTT	CATSRDGQGAPQPQHF	TRBV15	TRBJ1-5	-	-
TGTGCCAGTAGTAGGGGACCTATCTATGGCTACACCTTC	CASSRGPIYGYTF	TRBV19	TRBJ1-2	-	-
TGTGCCAGCAGTGACTCGACAACAGGGTTAGATGGCTACACCTTC	CASSDSTTGLDGYTF	TRBV6-4	TRBJ1-2	-	-
TGTGCCAGCTCACCTCTCGATAGCAATCAGCCCCAGCATTTT	CASSPLDSNQPQHF	TRBV18	TRBJ1-5	-	-
TGTGCCAGCAGCGGAAACACAGGGAACACCGGGGAGCTGTTTTTT	CASSGNTGNTGELFF	TRBV9	TRBJ2-2	-	-
TGTGCCAGCTCATCTAAGCCGGTCGAGATCCAATTC	CASSSKPVEIQF	TRBV18	TRBJ1-2	-	-
TGTGCCAGCAGCTTAGCGGGACAGATCTATGGCTACACCTTC	CASSLAGQIYGYTF	TRBV7-9	TRBJ1-2	-	TRBD1